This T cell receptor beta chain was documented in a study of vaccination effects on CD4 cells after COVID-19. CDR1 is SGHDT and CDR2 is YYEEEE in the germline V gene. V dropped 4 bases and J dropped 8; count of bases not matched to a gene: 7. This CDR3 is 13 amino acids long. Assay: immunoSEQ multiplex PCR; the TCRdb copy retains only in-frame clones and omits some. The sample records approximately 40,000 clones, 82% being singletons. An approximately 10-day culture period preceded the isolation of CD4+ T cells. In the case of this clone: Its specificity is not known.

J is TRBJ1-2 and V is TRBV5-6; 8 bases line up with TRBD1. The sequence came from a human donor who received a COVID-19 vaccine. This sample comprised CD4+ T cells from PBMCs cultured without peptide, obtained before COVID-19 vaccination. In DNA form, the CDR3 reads TGTGCCAGCAGCCAGGACAGGGATAGCGGCTACACCTTC. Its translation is CASSQDRDSGYTF.